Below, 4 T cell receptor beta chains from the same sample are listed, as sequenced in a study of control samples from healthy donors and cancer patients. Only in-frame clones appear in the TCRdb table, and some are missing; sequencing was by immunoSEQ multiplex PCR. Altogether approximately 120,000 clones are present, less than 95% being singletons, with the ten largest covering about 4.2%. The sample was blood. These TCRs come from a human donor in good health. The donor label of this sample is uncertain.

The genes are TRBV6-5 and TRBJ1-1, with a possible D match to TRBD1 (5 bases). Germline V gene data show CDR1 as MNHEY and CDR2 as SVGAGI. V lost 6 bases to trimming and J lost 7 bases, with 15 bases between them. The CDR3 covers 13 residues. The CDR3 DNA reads TGTGCCAGCAGCACGACAGAGAACGTTGAAGCTTTCTTT. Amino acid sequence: CASSTTENVEAFF.

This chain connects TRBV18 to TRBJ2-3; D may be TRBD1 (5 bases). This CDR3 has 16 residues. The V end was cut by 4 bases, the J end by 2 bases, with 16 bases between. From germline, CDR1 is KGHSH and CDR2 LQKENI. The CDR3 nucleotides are TGTGCCAGCTCACTCCAATGGGGCGGATTCACAGATACGCAGTATTTT. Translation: CASSLQWGGFTDTQYF.

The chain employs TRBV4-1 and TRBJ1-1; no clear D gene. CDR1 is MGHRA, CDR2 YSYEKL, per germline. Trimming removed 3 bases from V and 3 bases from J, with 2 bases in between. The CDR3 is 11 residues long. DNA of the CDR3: TGCGCCAGCAGCCACTACACTGAAGCTTTCTTT. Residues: CASSHYTEAFF.

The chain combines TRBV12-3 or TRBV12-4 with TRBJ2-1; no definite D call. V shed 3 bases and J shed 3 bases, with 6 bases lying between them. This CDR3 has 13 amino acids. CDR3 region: CASSLSDYNEQFF. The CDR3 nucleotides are TGTGCCAGCAGTTTGTCAGACTACAATGAGCAGTTCTTC.